This T cell receptor beta chain was profiled in a study of cytotoxic CD8 clonotypes in ibrutinib-treated CLL. Sequencing was performed with immunoSEQ multiplex PCR; in TCRdb, only in-frame clones are kept and a portion is missing. The sample shows over 200,000 clones, 60% to 80% of them seen only once. The CDR3 is 17 residues long. J gave up 1 base and V 4 bases, and 5 bases lay outside the gene matches. The germline V gene encodes CDR1 MGHRA and CDR2 YSYEKL. The sequence was collected from a human donor with chronic lymphocytic leukemia. The material was PBMCs, obtained after 12 months of ibrutinib treatment. This chain links TRBV4-1 with TRBJ2-2, with 11 bases lining up with TRBD2. CDR3 bases: TGCGCCAGCAGCCTGTACCTAGCGGGGGGGAACACCGGGGAGCTGTTTTTT. Translation gives CASSLYLAGGNTGELFF.